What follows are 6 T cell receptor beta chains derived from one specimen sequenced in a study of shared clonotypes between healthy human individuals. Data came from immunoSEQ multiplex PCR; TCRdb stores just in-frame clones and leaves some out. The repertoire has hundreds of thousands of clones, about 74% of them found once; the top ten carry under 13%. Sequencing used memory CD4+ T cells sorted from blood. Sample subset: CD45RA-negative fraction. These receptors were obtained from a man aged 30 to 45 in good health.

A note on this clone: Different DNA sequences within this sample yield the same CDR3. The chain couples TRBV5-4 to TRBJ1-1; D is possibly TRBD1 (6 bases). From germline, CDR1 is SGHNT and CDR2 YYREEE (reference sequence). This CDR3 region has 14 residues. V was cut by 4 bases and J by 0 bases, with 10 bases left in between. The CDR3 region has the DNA TGTGCCAGCAGCAAGGGACAAATGAACACTGAAGCTTTCTTT. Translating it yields CASSKGQMNTEAFF.

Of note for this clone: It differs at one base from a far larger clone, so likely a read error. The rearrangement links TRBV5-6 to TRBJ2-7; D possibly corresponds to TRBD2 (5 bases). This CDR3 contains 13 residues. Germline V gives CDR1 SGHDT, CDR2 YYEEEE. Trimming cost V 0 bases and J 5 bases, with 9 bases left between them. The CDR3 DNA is TGTGCCAGCAGCTTGGTGGGCGGGCACGAGCAGTACTTC. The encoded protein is CASSLVGGHEQYF.

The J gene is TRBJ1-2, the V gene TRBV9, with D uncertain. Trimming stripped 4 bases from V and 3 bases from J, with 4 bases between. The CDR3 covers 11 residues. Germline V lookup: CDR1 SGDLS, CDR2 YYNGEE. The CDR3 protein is CASSTHYGYTF. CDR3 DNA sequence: TGTGCCAGCAGCACCCACTATGGCTACACCTTC.

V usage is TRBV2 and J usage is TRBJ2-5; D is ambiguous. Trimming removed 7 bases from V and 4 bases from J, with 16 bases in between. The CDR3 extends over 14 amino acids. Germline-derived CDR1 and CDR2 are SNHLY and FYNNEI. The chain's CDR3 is CASTPGLRGETQYF. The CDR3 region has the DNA TGTGCCAGCACCCCCGGGCTTAGAGGAGAGACCCAGTACTTC.

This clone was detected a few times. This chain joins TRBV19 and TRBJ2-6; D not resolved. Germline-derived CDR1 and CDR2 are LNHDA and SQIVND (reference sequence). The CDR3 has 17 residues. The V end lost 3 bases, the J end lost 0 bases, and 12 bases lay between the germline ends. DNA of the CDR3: TGTGCCAGTAGTATGTTTTCCCCCAACTCTGGGGCCAACGTCCTGACTTTC. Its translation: CASSMFSPNSGANVLTF.

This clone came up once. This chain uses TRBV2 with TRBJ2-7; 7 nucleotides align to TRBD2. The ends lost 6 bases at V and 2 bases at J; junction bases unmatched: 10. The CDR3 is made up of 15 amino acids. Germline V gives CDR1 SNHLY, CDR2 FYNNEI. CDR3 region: CASRGLGGSAYEQYF. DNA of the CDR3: TGTGCCAGCAGGGGGTTGGGCGGGAGCGCCTACGAGCAGTACTTC.